This T cell receptor beta chain was documented in a study of cytomegalovirus exposure and HLA in healthy donors. These donors, healthy bone marrow donors, were studied. The PCR made use of 60 Vbeta and 13 Jbeta primers. Generated by immunoSEQ multiplex PCR, the TCRdb table keeps only in-frame clones and is missing some. The repertoire holds about 200,000 clones, with 70% to 80% as singletons. Study findings and constraints: Reports state that TCR beta sequences accurately predicted most subjects' HLA-A and HLA-B alleles. Investigators reported 164 TCR beta chains as tied to cytomegalovirus.

As concerns this clone: Its antigen is not identified.

Trimming pared 4 bases from V and 4 bases from J, leaving 13 bases between. The CDR3 sequence is 14 residues long. Germline V gene data show CDR1 as MGHRA and CDR2 as YSYEKL. The chain recombines TRBV4-1 with TRBJ1-1; D possibly corresponds to TRBD1 (5 bases). This clonotype originated in a woman in her twenties or thirties in good health and CMV-seronegative. Sequencing was performed on PBMCs. CDR3 sequence: CASSPSGGSTEAFF. The CDR3 region has the DNA TGCGCCAGCAGCCCGTCCGGGGGTAGCACTGAAGCTTTCTTT.